The 2 T cell receptor beta chains presented below share a single source sample, sequenced in a study of OX40 agonist ivuxolimab in advanced cancers. The assay was immunoSEQ multiplex PCR, and TCRdb's table has in-frame clones only and misses some. The repertoire includes around 69,000 clones, 89% of them detected once, and approximately 4% sits in the top ten. The material sequenced was CD4+ or CD8+ T cells sorted from blood, taken in a trial of the OX40 agonist ivuxolimab. The source of these receptors is an adult with an advanced solid tumor such as melanoma, head and neck, liver or kidney cancer.

The CDR3 region is CASSVNLGNEKLFF. CDR3 nucleotide sequence: TGTGCCAGCAGCGTCAACCTGGGTAATGAAAAACTGTTTTTT. The chain couples TRBV6-5 to TRBJ1-4, with no clear D. The V gene lost 6 bases and the J gene lost 4 bases, with 12 bases spanning the gap. In germline, CDR1 is MNHEY, CDR2 SVGAGI. The CDR3 is 14 amino acids.

This chain links TRBV27 with TRBJ2-2; 7 bases match TRBD2. Germline values: CDR1 MNHEY, CDR2 SMNVEV (reference sequence). The CDR3 spans 16 residues. V lost 4 bases to trimming and J lost 1 base; unmatched junction nucleotides: 6. The DNA of the CDR3 is TGTGCCAGCAGTTGGGTCGGGACTAAGAACACCGGGGAGCTGTTTTTT. Translation gives CASSWVGTKNTGELFF.